The source of this T cell receptor beta chain is a study of response to subunit inactivated influenza vaccine. Study-wide findings and caveats: Few new T cells, the authors suggested, are recruited by each seasonal influenza vaccination.

This clonotype was seen repeatedly, ten times or more. What it binds is not known. MiXCR, run by TCRdb on the RT-PCR reads, gives a single entry per CDR3 protein. Of over 400,000 distinct CDR3 sequences listed, 10% to 15% are singletons. The CDR3 contains 11 residues. The ends were cut back, 4 bases at V and 7 bases at J, with 5 bases in the middle. This sequence originates from a man aged 45 to 65 who received an inactivated influenza vaccine. Sequenced material: PBMCs from blood, taken around seven weeks after vaccination. The J gene is TRBJ1-5, the V gene TRBV12-3 or TRBV12-4; D remains ambiguous. The CDR3 loop is CASSSGQPQHF. The DNA for the CDR3 is TGTGCCAGCAGTTCCGGCCAGCCCCAGCATTTT.